Listed below are T cell receptor beta chains from one sample, sequenced in a study of T-cell memory formation after mild COVID-19. One entry per CDR3 protein results from TCRdb running MiXCR on the 5' RACE reads. The sample has fewer than 90,000 distinct CDR3 sequences; 9.5% to 15% are singletons. Material for sequencing was PBMCs or a T cell subset sorted from them (not recorded which). These receptors all come from a young man who had mild COVID-19 (a few samples of this study predate the infection). Cell type and time point are not known. CDR3s leave out the opening cysteine and the closing phenylalanine or tryptophan.

cdr3_aa j_call v_call
ASSYSEPGETQY TRBJ2-5 TRBV6-5
ASSRPLGATNEQF TRBJ2-1 TRBV4-1
ASRSESGGLNYGYT TRBJ1-2 TRBV7-2
ASTISPEGSEQY TRBJ2-7 TRBV6-2/TRBV6-3
ASSEGLSTDTQY TRBJ2-3 TRBV2
ASSYGTGDYNSPLH TRBJ1-6 TRBV6-5
ASSAWTSGGKETQY TRBJ2-5 TRBV7-2
SARGQFSYNEQF TRBJ2-1 TRBV20-1
ASSPDNSYEQY TRBJ2-7 TRBV18
ASSLGGVYNEQF TRBJ2-1 TRBV11-2
ASSQDPTNTETQY TRBJ2-5 TRBV4-3
ASILGRGVDYGYT TRBJ1-2 TRBV12-3/TRBV12-4
ASSLHLEGITDTQY TRBJ2-3 TRBV5-1
ASSEGPPGVNTGELF TRBJ2-2 TRBV7-7
ASSLAARRGVLNTGELF TRBJ2-2 TRBV5-5
ASSLNYPYYEQY TRBJ2-7 TRBV4-1
ASSFRDVSEQY TRBJ2-7 TRBV7-8
SATPDCCSYNEQF TRBJ2-1 TRBV29-1
SGTTGPIYT TRBJ1-2 TRBV29-1
ASSLASKRGQETQY TRBJ2-5 TRBV7-2
ASSWAGGYGYT TRBJ1-2 TRBV6-5
ASSQGQRYGYT TRBJ1-2 TRBV4-3
ASSLGATGTNEQF TRBJ2-1 TRBV7-9
ATSSYRSGNTEAF TRBJ1-1 TRBV15
ASSMGTEAF TRBJ1-1 TRBV19